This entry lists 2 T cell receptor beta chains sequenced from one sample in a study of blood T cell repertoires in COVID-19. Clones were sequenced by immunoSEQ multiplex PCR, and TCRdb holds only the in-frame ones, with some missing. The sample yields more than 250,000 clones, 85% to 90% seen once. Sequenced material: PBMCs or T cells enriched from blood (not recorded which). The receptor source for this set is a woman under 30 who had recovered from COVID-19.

The CDR3 DNA reads TGTGCCAGCAGTTACTCGGACAGGGACTATGGCTACACCTTC. Translating gives CASSYSDRDYGYTF. The chain recombines TRBV6-5 with TRBJ1-2; 8 nucleotides agree with TRBD1. The CDR3 contains 14 residues. The V gene's germline CDR1 is MNHEY and CDR2 SVGAGI. The trim removed 0 bases at V and 3 bases at J, leaving 0 bases unmatched.

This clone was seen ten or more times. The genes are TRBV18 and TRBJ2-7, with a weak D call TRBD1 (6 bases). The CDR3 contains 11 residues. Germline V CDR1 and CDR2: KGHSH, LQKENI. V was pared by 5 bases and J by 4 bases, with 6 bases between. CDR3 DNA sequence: TGTGCCAGCTCAACAGGGTACGAGCAGTACTTC. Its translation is CASSTGYEQYF. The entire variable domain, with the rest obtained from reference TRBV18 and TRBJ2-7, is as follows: NAGVMQNPRHLVRRRGQEARLRCSPMKGHSHVYWYRQLPEEGLKFMVYLQKENIIDESGMPKERFSAEFPKEGPSILRIQQVVRGDSAAYFCASSTGYEQYFGPGTRLTVT.